These 12 T cell receptor beta chains were sequenced from one sample in a study of shared clonotypes between healthy human individuals. The table came from immunoSEQ multiplex PCR; TCRdb's copy has only in-frame clones and leaves some out. The sample includes over 2 million clones, 92% of them seen just once. Sequenced sample: naive CD4+ T cells from PBMCs. The subset was: CD45RA+ positively selected. These receptors were collected from a man aged 18 to 30 in good health. Some clones in this sample may be carry-over from other donors' samples.

With respect to this clone: This same CDR3 is encoded by further DNA sequences in the sample. The V gene is TRBV5-1, the J gene TRBJ2-7; perhaps TRBD1 as D (6 bases). Trimming shortened V by 0 bases and J by 1 base, and 11 bases separated the two germline ends. This CDR3 has 15 amino acids. The V gene's germline CDR1 is SGHRS and CDR2 YFSETQ. The CDR3 loop is CASSLGLQGSYEQYF. CDR3 DNA: TGCGCCAGCAGCTTGGGTTTGCAGGGGTCCTACGAGCAGTACTTC. The full variable domain, completed using reference TRBV5-1 and TRBJ2-7, is KAGVTQTPRYLIKTRGQQVTLSCSPISGHRSVSWYQQTPGQGLQFLFEYFSETQRNKGNFPGRFSGRQFSNSRSEMNVSTLELGDSALYLCASSLGLQGSYEQYFGPGTRLTVT.

V is TRBV5-6 and J is TRBJ2-1; possibly TRBD2 for D (6 bases). V was clipped by 0 bases and J by 9 bases, with 10 bases between them. CDR3 length: 13 amino acids. The V gene's germline CDR1 is SGHDT and CDR2 YYEEEE. The CDR3 region has the DNA TGTGCCAGCAGCTTGGCCGGGAGCCCTGAGCAGTTCTTC. This codes for CASSLAGSPEQFF.

V is TRBV11-2 and J is TRBJ2-1; D not certain. Trimming removed 5 bases at V and 2 bases at J, with 16 bases between. The CDR3 length is 16 residues. Germline-derived CDR1 and CDR2 are SGHAT and FQNNGV. The CDR3 coding sequence is TGTGCCAGCAGCCCCCTATCAGGAGTCCCCTACAATGAGCAGTTCTTC. It is translated as CASSPLSGVPYNEQFF.

J is TRBJ2-3 and V is TRBV4-3, with D uncertain. Germline-derived CDR1 and CDR2 are LGHNA and YSLEER. The V end lost 4 bases, the J end lost 5 bases, and 16 bases lay between the germline ends. The CDR3 consists of 15 residues. The CDR3 coding sequence is TGCGCCAGCAGCCCCCAGGCGGAGTATGTAGATACGCAGTATTTT. Amino acid sequence: CASSPQAEYVDTQYF.

The chain carries TRBV7-3 and TRBJ1-5; D is undetermined. Germline V gene lookup returns CDR1 SGHTA and CDR2 FQGTGA. This CDR3 contains 13 residues. Trimming pared 1 base from V and 5 bases from J, leaving 6 bases between. The CDR3 is CASSLRQDQPQHF. The CDR3 nucleotides are TGTGCCAGCAGCTTAAGACAAGATCAGCCCCAGCATTTT. The full variable domain, its missing parts supplied by reference TRBV7-3 and TRBJ1-5, is GAGVSQTPSNKVTEKGKYVELRCDPISGHTALYWYRQSLGQGPEFLIYFQGTGAADDSGLPNDRFFAVRPEGSVSTLKIQRTERGDSAVYLCASSLRQDQPQHFGDGTRLSIL.

The chain joins TRBV18 to TRBJ1-5; D not resolved. The V gene's germline CDR1 is KGHSH and CDR2 LQKENI. CDR3 length equals 15 residues. V was shortened by 6 bases and J by 2 bases, with 14 bases between the two germline ends. The CDR3: CASSPAGGRNQPQHF. CDR3 DNA sequence: TGTGCCAGCTCCCCTGCAGGAGGGCGCAATCAGCCCCAGCATTTT.

The CDR3 region is CASSLWDRVSEQYF. The CDR3 DNA reads as TGTGCCAGCAGCCTCTGGGACAGGGTCTCCGAGCAGTACTTC. V is TRBV14 and J is TRBJ2-7; 9 bases are shared with TRBD1. This CDR3 has 14 residues. Germline trimming cut 4 bases from V and 6 bases from J; bases unmatched to any gene: 7. Germline loops: CDR1 SGHDN, CDR2 FVKESK.

This rearrangement joins TRBV7-6 to TRBJ2-1; D gene unclear. V lost 1 base and J lost 0, with 16 bases in between. The CDR3 is 18 residues long. Per germline, CDR1 SGHVS and CDR2 FNYEAQ. The CDR3 loop is CASSLEWGSHYSYNEQFF. CDR3 nucleotides: TGTGCCAGCAGCTTAGAGTGGGGTAGTCACTACTCCTACAATGAGCAGTTCTTC.

To note about this clone: The junction departs from germline at one end; a sequencing error may be responsible. The chain couples TRBV10-3 to TRBJ1-2; possible D gene TRBD1, 6 bases. CDR3 length equals 13 residues. CDR1 is ENHRY, CDR2 SYGVKD, per germline. CDR3 region: CAISALADRPGYF. CDR3 nucleotides: TGTGCCATCAGTGCCCTCGCCGACAGGCCCGGATACTTC.

The chain links TRBV6-1 to TRBJ1-1, with D maybe TRBD1 (5 bases). The germline V gene has CDR1 MNHNS and CDR2 SASEGT. This CDR3 spans 13 amino acids. Trimming pared 8 bases from V and 4 bases from J, leaving 14 bases between. The CDR3 loop is CASRGAGSTEAFF. The CDR3 DNA reads as TGTGCCAGCCGTGGGGCAGGGTCCACTGAAGCTTTCTTT.

A single count supports this clone. This chain links TRBV29-1 with TRBJ1-3, with TRBD1 identical over 10 bases. Germline values: CDR1 SQVTM, CDR2 ANQGSEA. V was clipped by 3 bases and J by 4 bases; unmatched bases: 3. The CDR3 length is 14 residues. The CDR3 DNA sequence: TGCAGCGTTGAGGGGACAGGGGTAGGAAACACCATATATTTT. It translates to CSVEGTGVGNTIYF.

The chain carries TRBV6-5 and TRBJ2-2; 9 bases are shared with TRBD2. Germline V gene lookup returns CDR1 MNHEY and CDR2 SVGAGI. J lost 1 base, V lost 10 bases, and 4 bases had no gene match. The CDR3 spans 14 residues. The CDR3 region has the DNA TGTGCCACCCGTAGCGGGGGGAACACCGGGGAGCTGTTTTTT. It is translated as CATRSGGNTGELFF.